This T cell receptor (beta chain) was retrieved from a study of blood T cell repertoires in COVID-19. Study-level background: The samples span acute and convalescent COVID-19 from the United States, Italy and Spain.

From germline, CDR1 is ENHRY and CDR2 SYGVKD. This CDR3 has 19 residues. The V end lost 2 bases, the J end lost 0 bases, and 20 bases lay between the germline ends. Libraries were prepared by immunoSEQ multiplex PCR; TCRdb keeps only in-frame clonotypes and omits some of them. The sample consists of fewer than 90,000 clones, roughly 87% of them appearing once. The J gene is TRBJ1-5, the V gene TRBV10-3; D is possibly TRBD1 (5 bases). Sequenced: peripheral blood. The source is a man in his 70s with acute or convalescent COVID-19. The CDR3 reads CAISEPGGREGGSNQPQHF. CDR3 DNA sequence: TGTGCCATCAGTGAGCCGGGCGGCAGGGAGGGAGGTAGCAATCAGCCCCAGCATTTT.